These 29 T cell receptor beta chains were all obtained from the same sample, sequenced in a study of blood T cell repertoires in COVID-19. Clones were read by immunoSEQ multiplex PCR, and TCRdb kept only the in-frame ones, dropping some. The profile covers some 150,000 clones, with about 85% appearing a single time and roughly two fifths taken by the ten largest. Sequencing input: peripheral blood. The receptor set was obtained from a human donor in a cohort sampled during active COVID-19.

The chain couples TRBV6-6 to TRBJ2-3; the D gene is possibly TRBD2 (6 bases). V was pared by 8 bases and J by 1 base, with 7 bases between. Germline-derived CDR1 and CDR2 are MNHNY and SVGAGI (reference sequence). There are 12 residues in the CDR3. The CDR3 DNA is TGTGCCAGCGGAGGGGGCACAGATACGCAGTATTTT. As protein: CASGGGTDTQYF.

The chain is built from TRBV7-8 and TRBJ2-1; 8 bases agree with TRBD2. Trimming at V came to 3 bases and at J to 9 bases, leaving 10 bases not matched to a gene. From germline, CDR1 is SGHVS and CDR2 FQNEAQ. The CDR3 totals 15 residues. The CDR3 spells CASSLVGGAGGEQFF. The CDR3 bases are TGTGCCAGCAGCTTGGTCGGGGGGGCCGGTGGTGAGCAGTTCTTC.

V usage is TRBV15 and J usage is TRBJ1-2; D is unresolved. The CDR3 contains 14 residues. Per germline, CDR1 LNHNV and CDR2 YYDKDF (reference sequence). Trimming left V 1 base short and J 2 bases short, with 8 bases between. This CDR3 reads CATSRGAENYGYTF. The CDR3, as DNA: TGTGCCACCAGCAGAGGGGCAGAAAACTATGGCTACACCTTC.

V usage is TRBV6-2 or TRBV6-3 and J usage is TRBJ2-5, with D possibly TRBD1 on 5 matching bases. Trimming removed 2 bases from V and 2 bases from J, with 12 bases in between. CDR3 length: 15 amino acids. Germline assignment: CDR1 MNHEY and CDR2 SVGEGT. The CDR3 DNA reads TGTGCCAGCAGTTACGGGGCTACGGTTCAAGAGACCCAGTACTTC. Amino acids: CASSYGATVQETQYF.

V gene TRBV10-3 combines with J gene TRBJ1-4, with 8 bases lining up with TRBD1. Germline trimming cut 3 bases from V and 5 bases from J; bases unmatched to any gene: 8. This CDR3 has 16 residues. Germline lookup yields CDR1 ENHRY and CDR2 SYGVKD. CDR3: CAISDSRTGRNEKLFF. CDR3 coding DNA: TGTGCCATCAGTGACAGTAGGACAGGGCGAAATGAAAAACTGTTTTTT.

This clone was detected a few times. The genes are TRBV5-4 and TRBJ2-4, with D unresolved. V was pared by 1 base and J by 8 bases, with 16 bases between. The germline CDR1 and CDR2 sequences are SGHNT and YYREEE (reference sequence). The CDR3 spans 15 residues. The CDR3 reads CASSLNGSPRDIQYF. CDR3 DNA: TGTGCCAGCAGCTTGAACGGATCCCCCCGGGACATTCAGTACTTC.

J is TRBJ1-1 and V is TRBV7-9, with 8 bases fitting TRBD1. CDR3 length: 14 residues. CDR1 is SEHNR and CDR2 is FQNEAQ in the germline V gene (reference sequence). V lost 7 bases, J lost 4 bases, and 8 bases stayed unmatched. CDR3 in amino acids: CASNQRTGGTEAFF. The CDR3 nucleotides are TGTGCCAGCAACCAACGTACAGGGGGCACTGAAGCTTTCTTT.

The chain couples TRBV7-8 to TRBJ1-4, with TRBD1 matching over 9 bases. Germline V gives CDR1 SGHVS, CDR2 FQNEAQ. Trimming removed 3 bases from V and 7 bases from J; junction bases left unmatched: 3. This CDR3 has 14 residues. The CDR3 loop reads CASSLGQGGEKLFF. The DNA for the CDR3 is TGTGCCAGCAGCTTGGGACAGGGCGGTGAAAAACTGTTTTTT. Full variable domain (outside the CDR3, taken from reference TRBV7-8 and TRBJ1-4): GAGVSQSPRYKVAKRGQDVALRCDPISGHVSLFWYQQALGQGPEFLTYFQNEAQLDKSGLPSDRFFAERPEGSVSTLKIQRTQQEDSAVYLCASSLGQGGEKLFFGSGTQLSVL.

The V call is TRBV19, the J call TRBJ2-3, with D tentatively TRBD2 (7 bases). With 2 bases removed from V and 2 bases from J, the gap between germline ends came to 17 bases. CDR1 and CDR2 from the germline V gene are LNHDA and SQIVND (reference sequence). This CDR3 has 17 amino acids. CDR3 sequence reads: CASSISVGGTHTDTQYF. DNA of the CDR3: TGTGCCAGTAGTATATCCGTCGGGGGGACACACACAGATACGCAGTATTTT.

This clone was counted a few times. The chain combines TRBV27 with TRBJ1-2; weak D call: TRBD1 (5 bases). V was shortened by 4 bases and J by 5 bases, with 20 bases between the two germline ends. The germline V gene encodes CDR1 MNHEY and CDR2 SMNVEV (reference sequence). The CDR3 has 16 residues. CDR3 residues: CASSSTSGTPQYGYTF. CDR3 DNA: TGTGCCAGCAGTTCGACCAGCGGGACTCCGCAATATGGCTACACCTTC.

This clone appeared a single time. The rearrangement uses TRBV19 and TRBJ1-4; 7 bases agree with TRBD1. This CDR3 is 12 amino acids long. Germline CDR1 LNHDA, CDR2 SQIVND (reference sequence). V lost 10 bases, J lost 6 bases, and 5 bases stayed unmatched. This CDR3 reads CATQGDDEKLFF. CDR3 DNA sequence: TGTGCCACCCAGGGGGATGATGAAAAACTGTTTTTT.

J is TRBJ1-1 and V is TRBV7-9; no reliable D call. Germline loops: CDR1 SEHNR, CDR2 FQNEAQ (reference sequence). CDR3 size: 14 residues. V gave up 3 bases and J gave up 5 bases, with 13 bases separating them. The CDR3 nucleotides are TGTGCCAGCAGCTTTAGGCCCGCGGGAACTGAAGCTTTCTTT. It is translated as CASSFRPAGTEAFF.

The CDR3 bases are TGTGCCAGCAGCTCCCAACCAGGGGGCGAGCAGTACTTC. It translates to CASSSQPGGEQYF. The chain carries TRBV7-2 and TRBJ2-7; 7 bases align to TRBD1. Germline-derived CDR1 and CDR2 are SGHTA and FQGNSA. V trimming: 4 bases; J trimming: 6 bases; junction bases outside the gene matches: 6. The CDR3 is made up of 13 amino acids. The whole variable domain, filled in from reference TRBV7-2 and TRBJ2-7, reads GAGVSQSPSNKVTEKGKDVELRCDPISGHTALYWYRQSLGQGLEFLIYFQGNSAPDKSGLPSDRFSAERTGGSVSTLTIQRTQQEDSAVYLCASSSQPGGEQYFGPGTRLTVT.

The chain uses TRBV5-4 and TRBJ2-3; 10 bases fit TRBD2. J lost 2 bases, V lost 0 bases, and 3 bases had no gene match. CDR3 length equals 16 residues. The germline CDR1 and CDR2 sequences are SGHNT and YYREEE (reference sequence). The CDR3 region is CASSLELAGSTDTQYF. In nucleotides, the CDR3 is TGTGCCAGCAGCTTGGAACTAGCGGGGTCCACAGATACGCAGTATTTT.

The chain recombines TRBV7-2 with TRBJ1-2, with D hard to call. Germline assignment: CDR1 SGHTA and CDR2 FQGNSA. There are 15 residues in the CDR3. V lost 1 base and J 4 bases, leaving 13 bases between the germline ends. The CDR3 region is CASSLGGLEGYGYTF. In nucleotides, the CDR3 is TGTGCCAGCAGCTTAGGAGGGTTGGAGGGCTATGGCTACACCTTC.

This rearrangement joins TRBV30 to TRBJ2-5; no firm D call. Germline CDR1 and CDR2: GTSNPN and SVGIG (reference sequence). The CDR3 spans 13 residues. V was shortened by 2 bases and J by 4 bases, with 11 bases between the two germline ends. The DNA for the CDR3 is TGTGCCTGGAGTACCCTAAATGGAGAGACCCAGTACTTC. It encodes CAWSTLNGETQYF.

The chain joins TRBV11-2 to TRBJ1-1; unclear D gene. Looked up from germline, CDR1 is SGHAT and CDR2 is FQNNGV. Trimming took 2 bases from V and 2 from J, leaving 6 bases between them. This CDR3 contains 13 residues. The CDR3 nucleotides read TGTGCCAGCAGCTTAATGCGAAACACTGAAGCTTTCTTT. Amino acids: CASSLMRNTEAFF.

The chain has TRBV5-1 and TRBJ2-5; D is perhaps TRBD1 (5 bases). CDR3 length equals 14 residues. The germline V and J ends were trimmed by 3 bases and 4 bases, with 13 bases remaining between them. The germline V gene has CDR1 SGHRS and CDR2 YFSETQ. The CDR3 DNA is TGCGCCAGCAGCTCCAGGGTTGGGCCAGAGACCCAGTACTTC. Its translation: CASSSRVGPETQYF.

This chain uses TRBV14 with TRBJ2-7, with 9 bases lining up with TRBD1. The CDR3 extends over 16 amino acids. V trimming: 4 bases; J trimming: 1 base; junction bases outside the gene matches: 8. The germline V gene encodes CDR1 SGHDN and CDR2 FVKESK. The CDR3 region is CASSRTGTGSSYEQYF. DNA for the CDR3: TGTGCCAGCAGCCGCACCGGGACAGGGAGTTCCTACGAGCAGTACTTC.

The chain is built from TRBV19 and TRBJ1-6; 8 bases are shared with TRBD1. The CDR3 length is 15 residues. V lost 5 bases to trimming and J lost 8 bases; unmatched junction nucleotides: 8. CDR1 and CDR2 (germline): LNHDA, SQIVND (reference sequence). The CDR3 loop is CASSPGQGPYSPLHF. The CDR3 nucleotides read TGTGCCAGTAGTCCCGGACAGGGACCATATTCACCCCTCCACTTT.

The chain links TRBV7-2 to TRBJ2-5; 7 bases align to TRBD2. Germline lookup yields CDR1 SGHTA and CDR2 FQGNSA. This CDR3 has 14 amino acids. The junction had 5 bases not matched to a gene; V was cut back by 4 bases and J by 3 bases. In DNA, the CDR3 is TGTGCCAGCAGCTCCCCGGGACTAAAAGAGACCCAGTACTTC. This translates into CASSSPGLKETQYF.

This chain joins TRBV5-1 and TRBJ1-5; TRBD1 is a possible D gene (5 bases). The CDR3 contains 13 residues. Per the germline V gene, CDR1 is SGHRS and CDR2 is YFSETQ. Between the trimmed V and J ends, which lost 4 bases and 5 bases, there was a span of 10 bases. In nucleotides, the CDR3 is TGCGCCAGCAGCCGCGACAGCCATCAGCCCCAGCATTTT. It is translated as CASSRDSHQPQHF.

This sequence joins TRBV11-3 and TRBJ2-5, with TRBD2 identical over 16 bases. V gave up 5 bases and J gave up 1 base; unmatched junction bases: 4. This CDR3 region has 17 residues. Germline V gene data show CDR1 as SGHNT and CDR2 as YENEEA. CDR3 bases: TGTGCCAGCAGCCCCGGGACTAGCGGGGGGGCCCAAGAGACCCAGTACTTC. Its protein is CASSPGTSGGAQETQYF.

The chain employs TRBV18 and TRBJ1-2, with a possible D match to TRBD1 (5 bases). V was shortened by 2 bases and J by 0 bases, with 13 bases between the two germline ends. This CDR3 has 16 residues. Germline loops: CDR1 KGHSH, CDR2 LQKENI. CDR3 nucleotides: TGTGCCAGCTCACCAACGACAGAGCCAACTAACTATGGCTACACCTTC. Translated: CASSPTTEPTNYGYTF.

V is TRBV5-1 and J is TRBJ2-1; 7 nucleotides match TRBD2. The CDR3 has 15 amino acids. V gave up 4 bases and J gave up 1 base; unmatched junction bases: 5. Germline V CDR1 and CDR2: SGHRS, YFSETQ. The CDR3 loop is CASSLTSVSYNEQFF. DNA of the CDR3: TGCGCCAGCAGCCTTACTAGCGTTTCCTACAATGAGCAGTTCTTC.

V usage is TRBV7-9 and J usage is TRBJ1-2; 11 bases match TRBD1. The CDR3 extends over 15 amino acids. CDR1 and CDR2 (germline): SEHNR, FQNEAQ (reference sequence). With 3 bases clipped from V and 4 bases from J, the junction kept 4 bases outside the gene matches. The DNA for the CDR3 is TGTGCCAGCAGCTTGGACAGGGGGCAGGTCTATGGCTACACCTTC. This encodes CASSLDRGQVYGYTF.

The DNA for the CDR3 is TGTGCCAGCAGCTTAATGGCCACCCGAGGGATTGAAGCTTTCTTT. Protein: CASSLMATRGIEAFF. This rearrangement joins TRBV7-9 to TRBJ1-1; unclear D gene. Germline V gene lookup returns CDR1 SEHNR and CDR2 FQNEAQ (reference sequence). V was cut by 2 bases and J by 7 bases, with 17 bases left in between. This CDR3 region has 15 residues.

V is TRBV27 and J is TRBJ1-5; 7 nucleotides agree with TRBD1. Looked up from germline, CDR1 is MNHEY and CDR2 is SMNVEV (reference sequence). The CDR3 covers 15 residues. V lost 4 bases to trimming and J lost 4 bases; unmatched junction nucleotides: 7. CDR3 in amino acids: CASSSQGTLNQPQHF. CDR3 DNA: TGTGCCAGCAGTTCACAGGGGACCCTGAATCAGCCCCAGCATTTT.

This clone was counted once. The chain has TRBV6-5 and TRBJ1-2, with 8 positions matching TRBD1. V lost 5 bases, J lost 2 bases, and 4 bases stayed unmatched. The length of the CDR3 is 14 residues. Per germline, CDR1 MNHEY and CDR2 SVGAGI. DNA for the CDR3: TGTGCCAGCAGTCCTAGGACAGGGAACTATGGCTACACCTTC. This translates into CASSPRTGNYGYTF.